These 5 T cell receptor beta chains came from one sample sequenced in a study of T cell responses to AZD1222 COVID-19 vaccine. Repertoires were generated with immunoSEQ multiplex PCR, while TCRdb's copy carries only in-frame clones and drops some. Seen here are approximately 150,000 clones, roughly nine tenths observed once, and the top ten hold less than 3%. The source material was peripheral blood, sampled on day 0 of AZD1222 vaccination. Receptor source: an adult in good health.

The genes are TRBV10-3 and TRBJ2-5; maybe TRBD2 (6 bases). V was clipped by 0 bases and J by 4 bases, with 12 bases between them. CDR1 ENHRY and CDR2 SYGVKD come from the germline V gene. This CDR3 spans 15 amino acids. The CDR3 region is CAISESGRQGETQYF. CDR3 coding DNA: TGTGCCATCAGTGAGTCAGGGAGGCAGGGAGAGACCCAGTACTTC.

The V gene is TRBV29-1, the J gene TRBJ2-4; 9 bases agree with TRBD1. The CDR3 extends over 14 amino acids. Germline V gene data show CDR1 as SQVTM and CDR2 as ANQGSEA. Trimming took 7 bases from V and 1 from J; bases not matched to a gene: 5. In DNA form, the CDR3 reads TGCAGCGCTATCGGACAGGGGGCCAAAAACATTCAGTACTTC. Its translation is CSAIGQGAKNIQYF. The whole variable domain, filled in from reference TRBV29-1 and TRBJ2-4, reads SAVISQKPSRDICQRGTSLTIQCQVDSQVTMMFWYRQQPGQSLTLIATANQGSEATYESGFVIDKFPISRPNLTFSTLTVSNMSPEDSSIYLCSAIGQGAKNIQYFGAGTRLSVL.

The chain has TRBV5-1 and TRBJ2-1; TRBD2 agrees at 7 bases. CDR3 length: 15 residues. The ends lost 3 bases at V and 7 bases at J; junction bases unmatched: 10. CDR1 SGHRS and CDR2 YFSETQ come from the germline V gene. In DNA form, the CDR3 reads TGCGCCAGCAGCTCGACTAGCCCTGTGGTAAATGAGCAGTTCTTC. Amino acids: CASSSTSPVVNEQFF. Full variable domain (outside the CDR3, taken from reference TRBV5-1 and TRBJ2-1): KAGVTQTPRYLIKTRGQQVTLSCSPISGHRSVSWYQQTPGQGLQFLFEYFSETQRNKGNFPGRFSGRQFSNSRSEMNVSTLELGDSALYLCASSSTSPVVNEQFFGPGTRLTVL.

The CDR3 bases are TGTGCCAGCAGTTACGTGGGGCAAGAGACCCAGTACTTC. Protein sequence: CASSYVGQETQYF. V and J are TRBV6-5 and TRBJ2-5, with D unclear. The CDR3 extends over 13 amino acids. Trimming pared 2 bases from V and 2 bases from J, leaving 6 bases between. CDR1 is MNHEY and CDR2 is SVGAGI in the germline V gene.

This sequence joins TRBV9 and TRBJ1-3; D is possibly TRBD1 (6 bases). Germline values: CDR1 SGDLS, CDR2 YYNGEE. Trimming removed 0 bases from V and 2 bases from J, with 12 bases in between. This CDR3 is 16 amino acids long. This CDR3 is CASSVEGVLTGNTIYF. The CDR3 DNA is TGTGCCAGCAGCGTAGAGGGGGTTCTGACTGGAAACACCATATATTTT.